A selection of T cell receptor beta chains follows, all from one sample in a study of human T cells and chemical hapten exposure. MiXCR, applied by TCRdb to the RACE reads, yields one record per CDR3 protein. Counted here are roughly 120,000 distinct CDR3 sequences, roughly an eighth occurring once; the ten biggest clones make up 0.9% to 0.95%. The sequencing used whole blood, collected in connection with sensitization to the hapten diphenylcyclopropenone (DPC). The receptors come from a man between 18 and 29 years old with alopecia areata. Some clones in this sample may be carry-over from other donors' samples. CDR3s leave out the opening cysteine and the closing phenylalanine or tryptophan.

v_call cdr3_aa
TRBV5-1 ASSPASAIVYGYT
TRBV4-2 ASSRRTSGGTGELF
TRBV28 ASSPEQRGHEKLF
TRBV7-3 ASSLNLLGPQY
TRBV6-5 ASSYSFSGGFNEQF
TRBV4-1 ASSQVTGVEQY
TRBV6-5 ASSLSPRQPQH
TRBV5-1 ASSLEYTRSGNTIY
TRBV2 ASRGQLELF
TRBV12-3/TRBV12-4 ASRLDRSNQPQH
TRBV7-2 ASSLSHREENIQY
TRBV7-6 ASSSLQGGGYT
TRBV7-2 ASSLLVSGAGELF
TRBV6-2/TRBV6-3 ASSFTFEQY
TRBV4-1 ASSAPGQAPRQY
TRBV12-3/TRBV12-4 ASSNDFRPSPLH
TRBV6-2/TRBV6-3 ASSPNPDTQY
TRBV7-2 ASPPKPSIPAELF
TRBV12-3/TRBV12-4 ASSLSGGPLMNTEAF
TRBV12-3/TRBV12-4 ASSSNRGGNQPQH
TRBV7-8 ASSFSQGGGYT
TRBV6-2/TRBV6-3 ASGRLGPNEQF
TRBV19 ASSIRYDGRPYGYT
TRBV5-1 ASSLAGANVLT
TRBV2 ASRTTDSNQPQH
TRBV7-2 ASSFPTGGYTEAF
TRBV12-3/TRBV12-4 ASSLSRGQDRNTEAF
TRBV5-4 ASSANREETQY
TRBV2 ASRDLRETGNTIY
TRBV7-9 ASSLDPPISGPEQF